The 9 T cell receptor beta chains given below trace back to one sample, sequenced in a study of a mutant IDH1 vaccine in newly diagnosed glioma. Documented time point: week 47, end of study. Each vaccine dose was 300 ug of mutant IDH1 20-mer peptide, with topical imiquimod. The table came from immunoSEQ multiplex PCR; TCRdb's copy has only in-frame clones and leaves some out. Of approximately 25,000 clones listed, roughly 87% were seen once; the top ten hold over 3%. Their specific antigens are unknown. Sequencing used PBMCs, obtained from a glioma patient whose treatment included an IDH1 peptide vaccine. The receptor source for this set is a man aged 40-49 years with glioma. Some clones in this sample may be carry-over from other donors' samples.

V is TRBV7-9 and J is TRBJ1-1, with 9 nucleotides matching TRBD1. Losses at the gene ends were 5 bases for V and 3 bases for J; bases not matched to a gene: 4. Per germline, CDR1 SEHNR and CDR2 FQNEAQ (reference sequence). The CDR3 is 14 residues long. This CDR3 reads CASSQDRGYTEAFF. The CDR3 nucleotides read TGTGCCAGCAGCCAAGACAGGGGGTACACTGAAGCTTTCTTT. Variable domain in full (rest from reference TRBV7-9 and TRBJ1-1): DTGVSQNPRHKITKRGQNVTFRCDPISEHNRLYWYRQTLGQGPEFLTYFQNEAQLEKSRLLSDRFSAERPKGSFSTLEIQRTEQGDSAMYLCASSQDRGYTEAFFGQGTRLTVV.

The CDR3, as DNA: TGTGCCAGCAGGCGACAGGGGGCCGCAGATACGCAGTATTTT. It specifies CASRRQGAADTQYF. This chain uses TRBV5-4 with TRBJ2-3; 10 positions match TRBD1. Germline lookup yields CDR1 SGHNT and CDR2 YYREEE (reference sequence). The CDR3 spans 14 residues. Losses at the gene ends were 5 bases for V and 4 bases for J; bases not matched to a gene: 4.

The rearrangement uses TRBV7-3 and TRBJ1-3; D is unclear. The CDR3 has 16 residues. Germline loops: CDR1 SGHTA, CDR2 FQGTGA. Trimming took 2 bases from V and 0 from J, leaving 11 bases between them. The CDR3 nucleotides are TGTGCCAGCAGCTTATCATCCCCGAGCTCTGGAAACACCATATATTTT. This sequence encodes CASSLSSPSSGNTIYF.

This chain links TRBV9 with TRBJ1-2, with TRBD1 matching over 7 bases. CDR3 length: 15 residues. In germline, CDR1 is SGDLS, CDR2 YYNGEE. Trimming at V came to 2 bases and at J to 2 bases, leaving 6 bases not matched to a gene. CDR3: CASSVGQATNYGYTF. The CDR3 DNA reads TGTGCCAGCAGCGTCGGACAGGCGACCAACTATGGCTACACCTTC.

V gene TRBV19 combines with J gene TRBJ2-2; D possibly matches TRBD1 or TRBD2 (6 bases each). The germline V and J ends were trimmed by 4 bases and 5 bases, with 11 bases remaining between them. Germline V gene sequence: CDR1 LNHDA, CDR2 SQIVND (reference sequence). This CDR3 contains 14 residues. The CDR3 reads CASSTQGTTGELFF. The CDR3 bases are TGTGCCAGTAGTACTCAGGGGACTACCGGGGAGCTGTTTTTT.

The genes are TRBV15 and TRBJ1-1; TRBD1 matches at 8 bases. Per the germline V gene, CDR1 is LNHNV and CDR2 is YYDKDF (reference sequence). The trim removed 5 bases at V and 4 bases at J, leaving 12 bases unmatched. CDR3 length equals 16 residues. The CDR3 DNA follows: TGTGCCACCAGCCCCCACACGGTACAGGGGGTCACTGAAGCTTTCTTT. This translates into CATSPHTVQGVTEAFF.

The chain links TRBV2 to TRBJ1-1; the D gene is possibly TRBD1 (5 bases). Between the trimmed V and J ends, which lost 3 bases and 2 bases, there was a span of 7 bases. Germline V lookup: CDR1 SNHLY, CDR2 FYNNEI. There are 13 residues in the CDR3. The CDR3 here is CASSDQGNTEAFF. For the CDR3, the DNA is TGTGCCAGCAGTGATCAGGGAAACACTGAAGCTTTCTTT.

The chain recombines TRBV6-5 with TRBJ1-5, with D unresolved. The V end lost 6 bases, the J end lost 3 bases, and 12 bases lay between the germline ends. The CDR3 totals 14 residues. Germline assignment: CDR1 MNHEY and CDR2 SVGAGI. The CDR3 spells CASRGLSYNQPQHF. DNA for the CDR3: TGTGCCAGCAGAGGACTCAGCTACAATCAGCCCCAGCATTTT.

The chain couples TRBV7-9 to TRBJ1-1; D is unresolved. The length of the CDR3 is 14 residues. Between the trimmed V and J ends, which lost 5 bases and 2 bases, there was a span of 12 bases. From germline, CDR1 is SEHNR and CDR2 FQNEAQ (reference sequence). CDR3 region: CASSPRVQNTEAFF. DNA for the CDR3: TGTGCCAGCAGCCCTCGGGTCCAAAACACTGAAGCTTTCTTT.